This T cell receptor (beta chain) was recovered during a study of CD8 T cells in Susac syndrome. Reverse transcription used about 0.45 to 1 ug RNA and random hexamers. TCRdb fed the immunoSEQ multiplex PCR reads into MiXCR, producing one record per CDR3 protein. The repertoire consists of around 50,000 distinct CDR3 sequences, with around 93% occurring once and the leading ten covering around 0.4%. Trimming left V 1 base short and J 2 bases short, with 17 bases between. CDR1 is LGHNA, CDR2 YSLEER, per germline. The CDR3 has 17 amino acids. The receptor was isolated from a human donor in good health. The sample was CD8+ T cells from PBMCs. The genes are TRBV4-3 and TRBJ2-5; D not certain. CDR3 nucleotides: TGCGCCAGCAGCCAAGGGCCAACAGCCACCTTGCAAGAGACCCAGTACTTC. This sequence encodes CASSQGPTATLQETQYF.